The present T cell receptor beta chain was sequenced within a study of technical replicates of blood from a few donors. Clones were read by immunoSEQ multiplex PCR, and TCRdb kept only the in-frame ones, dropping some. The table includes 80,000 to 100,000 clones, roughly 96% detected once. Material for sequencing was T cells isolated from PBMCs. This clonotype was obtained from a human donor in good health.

The CDR3 reads CASRKELEDIFVAKNIQYF. DNA of the CDR3: TGTGCCAGCAGAAAGGAACTAGAAGACATTTTCGTAGCCAAAAACATTCAGTACTTC. The chain has TRBV28 and TRBJ2-4, with D possibly being TRBD2 (5 bases). V gave up 6 bases and J gave up 0 bases, with 24 bases separating them. Germline V gives CDR1 MDHEN, CDR2 SYDVKM. The CDR3 is 19 residues long.